Below are 17 T cell receptor beta chains sequenced from a single sample in a study of T cell changes during pregnancy in multiple sclerosis. Generated by immunoSEQ multiplex PCR, the TCRdb table keeps only in-frame clones and is missing some. This sample carries 60,000 to 65,000 clones, around 92% of them seen once, and the ten largest clones take less than 2.5%. The material sequenced was peripheral blood, taken in the first trimester of pregnancy. These TCRs come from a female donor with multiple sclerosis, enrolled in a pregnancy study.

This clone appeared a single time. This chain uses TRBV7-6 with TRBJ2-3; possible D gene TRBD1, 5 bases. V was shortened by 6 bases and J by 6 bases, with 10 bases between the two germline ends. This CDR3 spans 12 amino acids. Per germline, CDR1 SGHVS and CDR2 FNYEAQ. The CDR3 sequence: CASSWTSDTQYF. The CDR3 DNA is TGTGCCAGCAGTTGGACATCCGATACGCAGTATTTT.

The chain employs TRBV19 and TRBJ1-2; maybe TRBD1 (6 bases). Trimming took 11 bases from V and 3 from J, leaving 16 bases between them. The CDR3 is 13 amino acids. Germline CDR1 and CDR2: LNHDA and SQIVND (reference sequence). CDR3 DNA sequence: TGTGCCGCCCGCGGCAGGGGTGACTATGGCTACACCTTC. Amino acid sequence: CAARGRGDYGYTF.

On this clone itself: A junction end diverges from the germline sequence, so it may reflect a read error. This chain links TRBV16 with TRBJ1-5; D gene ambiguous. This CDR3 has 14 amino acids. CDR1 and CDR2 from the germline V gene are KGHSY and FQNENV. In nucleotides, the CDR3 is TGTGCCAGCAGCCAAGAGGATAGCTATCAGCCCCAGCATTTT. Translating gives CASSQEDSYQPQHF.

The V gene is TRBV9, the J gene TRBJ2-7, with a weak D call TRBD2 (6 bases). Germline CDR1 and CDR2: SGDLS and YYNGEE. The CDR3 runs to 14 residues. Trimming left V 3 bases short and J 0 bases short, with 10 bases between. The DNA of the CDR3 is TGTGCCAGCAGCGCAGGAGGGAGCTCCTACGAGCAGTACTTC. Translation: CASSAGGSSYEQYF. Complete variable domain (other parts from reference TRBV9 and TRBJ2-7): DSGVTQTPKHLITATGQRVTLRCSPRSGDLSVYWYQQSLDQGLQFLIQYYNGEERAKGNILERFSAQQFPDLHSELNLSSLELGDSALYFCASSAGGSSYEQYFGPGTRLTVT.

The CDR3 nucleotides read TGTGCCAGCAGCTCAGCGGGAGGGCCGGGTGAGCAGTTCTTC. Its translation: CASSSAGGPGEQFF. This chain uses TRBV9 with TRBJ2-1; 10 bases map to TRBD2. With V trimmed by 4 bases and J by 9 bases, 7 bases remained unmatched. The V gene's germline CDR1 is SGDLS and CDR2 YYNGEE. The CDR3 is 14 residues long.

The chain uses TRBV12-5 and TRBJ1-2, with 8 bases lining up with TRBD1. The CDR3 is 15 amino acids. CDR1 and CDR2 (germline): LGHNT, FRNRAP. Trimming at V came to 4 bases and at J to 2 bases, leaving 6 bases not matched to a gene. The CDR3 region has the DNA TGTGCTAGTGGTTCGGGACAGGCGACGAACTATGGCTACACCTTC. This gives the protein CASGSGQATNYGYTF.

This chain links TRBV7-9 with TRBJ1-5; D ambiguous. Trimming left V 1 base short and J 2 bases short, with 12 bases between. Germline-derived CDR1 and CDR2 are SEHNR and FQNEAQ (reference sequence). The CDR3 has 16 residues. CDR3 loop: CASSLVSGSGNQPQHF. The CDR3 region has the DNA TGTGCCAGCAGCTTAGTATCGGGGAGCGGCAATCAGCCCCAGCATTTT.

The gene calls are TRBV6-5 and TRBJ2-4, with D possibly matching TRBD1 (6 bases). V was clipped by 2 bases and J by 2 bases, with 13 bases between them. This CDR3 has 16 amino acids. The V gene's germline CDR1 is MNHEY and CDR2 SVGAGI. CDR3 amino acids: CASSYVTGGTKNIQYF. The CDR3 coding sequence is TGTGCCAGCAGTTACGTGACAGGCGGAACCAAAAACATTCAGTACTTC.

The chain recombines TRBV7-9 with TRBJ2-3; the D is unclear. Per germline, CDR1 SEHNR and CDR2 FQNEAQ (reference sequence). The CDR3 spans 13 residues. V lost 0 bases and J 5 bases, leaving 6 bases between the germline ends. CDR3 in amino acids: CASSLATQDTQYF. As DNA, the CDR3 is TGTGCCAGCAGCTTAGCGACACAAGATACGCAGTATTTT.

V usage is TRBV25-1 and J usage is TRBJ2-5; possibly TRBD2 for D (6 bases). Between the trimmed V and J ends, which lost 3 bases and 2 bases, there was a span of 13 bases. The CDR3 has 15 residues. The germline V gene encodes CDR1 MGHDK and CDR2 SYGVNS. The CDR3 DNA follows: TGTGCCAGCAGTGAGCGGGGAAAAATACAAGAGACCCAGTACTTC. Protein: CASSERGKIQETQYF.

The chain links TRBV29-1 to TRBJ1-2, with 9 bases identical to TRBD1. The CDR3 length is 12 residues. The junction had 9 bases not matched to a gene; V was cut back by 8 bases and J by 8 bases. Germline assignment: CDR1 SQVTM and CDR2 ANQGSEA. For the CDR3, the DNA is TGCAGCACCGACGACAGGGGGGAGGGCTACACCTTC. It encodes CSTDDRGEGYTF.

The rearrangement links TRBV19 to TRBJ1-2; maybe TRBD1 (5 bases). Germline-derived CDR1 and CDR2 are LNHDA and SQIVND (reference sequence). The germline V and J ends were trimmed by 3 bases and 6 bases, with 17 bases remaining between them. The CDR3 runs to 15 residues. CDR3 region: CASSMDRQGGNGYTF. The CDR3 DNA reads TGTGCCAGTAGTATGGACCGGCAGGGAGGTAATGGCTACACCTTC.

This chain uses TRBV6-6 with TRBJ1-3; no clear D gene. The V end was cut by 2 bases, the J end by 0 bases, with 11 bases between. The CDR3 length is 16 residues. Looked up from germline, CDR1 is MNHNY and CDR2 is SVGAGI (reference sequence). CDR3 region: CASSYPQEISGNTIYF. CDR3 DNA: TGTGCCAGCAGTTACCCCCAGGAAATCTCTGGAAACACCATATATTTT.

The chain couples TRBV5-5 to TRBJ2-6; weak D call: TRBD2 (6 bases). Germline V gene lookup returns CDR1 SGHKS and CDR2 YYEKEE (reference sequence). V lost 1 base and J lost 2, with 10 bases in between. There are 16 residues in the CDR3. The CDR3 DNA is TGTGCCAGCAGCTTGCCTTGGGGGGCTGGGGCCAACGTCCTGACTTTC. Protein: CASSLPWGAGANVLTF.

The chain couples TRBV6-6 to TRBJ2-7, with 11 nucleotides matching TRBD2. V was clipped by 2 bases and J by 6 bases; unmatched bases: 6. This CDR3 is built from 15 residues. Germline loops: CDR1 MNHNY, CDR2 SVGAGI (reference sequence). The CDR3: CASSYPTSGMGEQYF. The CDR3 region has the DNA TGTGCCAGCAGTTACCCGACTAGCGGGATGGGCGAGCAGTACTTC.

The chain is built from TRBV19 and TRBJ1-4; no definite D call. The ends were cut back, 1 base at V and 8 bases at J, with 5 bases in the middle. The CDR3 loop spans 12 amino acids. From germline, CDR1 is LNHDA and CDR2 SQIVND (reference sequence). Here the CDR3 reads CASSIGSEKLFF. In nucleotides, the CDR3 is TGTGCCAGTAGTATAGGAAGCGAAAAACTGTTTTTT.

This clone was counted between two and nine times. This chain connects TRBV28 to TRBJ1-5, with TRBD1 matching over 8 bases. J was trimmed by 3 bases and V by 6 bases; bases with no gene match: 10. Germline V gene lookup returns CDR1 MDHEN and CDR2 SYDVKM. The CDR3 has 16 amino acids. CDR3 sequence reads: CASRTQGGSFNQPQHF. CDR3 sequence (DNA): TGTGCCAGCAGGACACAGGGGGGCTCTTTCAATCAGCCCCAGCATTTT.